This TCR beta chain was retrieved from a study of blood T cells in healthy people across ages. A second PCR of roughly 7 to 11 cycles used a sample-barcoded 5' primer and a J-beta primer mix. TCRdb passed the 5' RACE reads through MiXCR, listing each CDR3 protein once. Of hundreds of thousands of distinct CDR3 sequences listed, about 52% are singletons. In germline, CDR1 is SGHRS, CDR2 YFSETQ. Trimming left V 5 bases short and J 2 bases short, with 12 bases between. This CDR3 is built from 14 residues. Sequencing was carried out using blood. The chain combines TRBV5-1 with TRBJ2-3, with D perhaps assigned TRBD1 or TRBD2 (5 bases each). The sequence was obtained from a man in his sixties in good health. This CDR3 is CASRGRGDTDTQYF. For the CDR3, the DNA is TGCGCCAGCAGGGGACGGGGAGACACAGATACGCAGTATTTT. The variable domain in full, completed from reference TRBV5-1 and TRBJ2-3, reads KAGVTQTPRYLIKTRGQQVTLSCSPISGHRSVSWYQQTPGQGLQFLFEYFSETQRNKGNFPGRFSGRQFSNSRSEMNVSTLELGDSALYLCASRGRGDTDTQYFGPGTRLTVL.